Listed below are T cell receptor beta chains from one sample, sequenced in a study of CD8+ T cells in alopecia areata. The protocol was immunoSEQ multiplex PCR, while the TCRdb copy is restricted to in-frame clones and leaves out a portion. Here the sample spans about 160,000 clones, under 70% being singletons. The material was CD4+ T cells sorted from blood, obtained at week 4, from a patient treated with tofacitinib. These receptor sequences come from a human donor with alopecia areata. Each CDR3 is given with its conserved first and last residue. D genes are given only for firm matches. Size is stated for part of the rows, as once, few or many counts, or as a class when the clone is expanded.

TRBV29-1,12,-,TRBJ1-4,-,TGCAGCGTTGAGGCAGGGTATGAAAAACTGTTTTTT,CSVEAGYEKLFF
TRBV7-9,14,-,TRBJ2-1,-,TGTGCCAGCAGCTTGTCTGGCAGGGAGGACGAGCAGTTCTTC,CASSLSGREDEQFF
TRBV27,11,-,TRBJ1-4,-,TGTGCCAGCAAGAAGGGGGAAAAACTGTTTTTT,CASKKGEKLFF
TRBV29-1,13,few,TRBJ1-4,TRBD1,TGCAGCGTCCAGGGGGCAACTAATGAAAAACTGTTTTTT,CSVQGATNEKLFF
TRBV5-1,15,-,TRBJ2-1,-,TGCGCCAGCAGCTTGACGGTGAGCTCCTACAATGAGCAGTTCTTC,CASSLTVSSYNEQFF
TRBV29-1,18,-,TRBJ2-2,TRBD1,TGCAGCGTTGGGGGCCCCGATGGGCAGGGGGCGAACACCGGGGAGCTGTTTTTT,CSVGGPDGQGANTGELFF
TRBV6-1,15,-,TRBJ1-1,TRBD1,TGTGCCAGCAGTGAGACTCGGAGGGGGCTAGTTGAAGCTTTCTTT,CASSETRRGLVEAFF
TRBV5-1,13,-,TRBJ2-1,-,TGCGCCAGCAGCCGAACACTGCTCAATGAGCAGTTCTTC,CASSRTLLNEQFF
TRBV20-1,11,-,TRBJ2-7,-,TGCAGTGCTAGAGTCACGGACGAGCAGTACTTC,CSARVTDEQYF
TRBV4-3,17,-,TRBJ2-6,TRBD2,TGCGCCAGCAGCCAGCTAGCGGGGGTGTCTGGGGCCAACGTCCTGACTTTC,CASSQLAGVSGANVLTF
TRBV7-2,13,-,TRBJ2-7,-,TGTGCCAGCAGCTTAGGCAGATCCTACGAGCAGTACTTC,CASSLGRSYEQYF
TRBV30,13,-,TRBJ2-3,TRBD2,TGTGCCTGGAGCATGGCTAGCGGGGATACGCAGTATTTT,CAWSMASGDTQYF
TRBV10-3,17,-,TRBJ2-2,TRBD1,TGTGCCATCAGTACCACCGGGACAGGGGCGAACACCGGGGAGCTGTTTTTT,CAISTTGTGANTGELFF
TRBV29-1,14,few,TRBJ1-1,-,TGCAGCGTTGGGGGGAACAGCCCGAACACTGAAGCTTTCTTT,CSVGGNSPNTEAFF
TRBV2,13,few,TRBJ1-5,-,TGTGCCAGCAGTTCGGGACTCCATCAGCCCCAGCATTTT,CASSSGLHQPQHF
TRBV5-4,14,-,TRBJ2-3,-,TGTGCCAGCAGCTTGGGCAGGGGGGAAGATACGCAGTATTTT,CASSLGRGEDTQYF
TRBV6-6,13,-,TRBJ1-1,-,TGTGCCAGCAGCTCTACAGTTAACACTGAAGCTTTCTTT,CASSSTVNTEAFF
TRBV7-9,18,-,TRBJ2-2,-,TGTGCCAGCAGCCCCACCCTGGTCAGCAGGGGGAACACCGGGGAGCTGTTTTTT,CASSPTLVSRGNTGELFF
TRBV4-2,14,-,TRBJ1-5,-,TGTGCCAGCAGCCAGGGTCGGGACAATCAGCCCCAGCATTTT,CASSQGRDNQPQHF
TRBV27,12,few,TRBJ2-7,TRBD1,TGTGCCAGCAGTTTCGCAGGGGGCGAGCAGTACTTC,CASSFAGGEQYF
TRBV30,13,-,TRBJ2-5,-,TGTGCCTGTTTAAACAGGGTCCAAGAGACCCAGTACTTC,CACLNRVQETQYF
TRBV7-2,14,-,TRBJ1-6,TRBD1,TGTGCCAGCAGCGCCGACAGGGGGTTGACACCCCTCCACTTT,CASSADRGLTPLHF
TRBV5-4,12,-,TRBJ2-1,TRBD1,TGTGCCAGCAGCTACAGGGGCAATGAGCAGTTCTTC,CASSYRGNEQFF
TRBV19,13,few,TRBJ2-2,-,TGTGCCAGTACGAGGGGGAACACCGGGGAGCTGTTTTTT,CASTRGNTGELFF
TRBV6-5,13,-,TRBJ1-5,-,TGTGCCAGCAGTTACTCGACACAGCATTCTAAGTTATTT,CASSYSTQHSKLF
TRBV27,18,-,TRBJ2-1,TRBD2,TGTGCCAGCACCCCCCCCGGCCCTCTAGCGGGGGGTCGCAATGAGCAGTTCTTC,CASTPPGPLAGGRNEQFF
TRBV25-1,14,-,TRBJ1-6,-,TGTGCCAGCACCATGGGGAGTAGTGGGTCACCCCTCCACTTT,CASTMGSSGSPLHF
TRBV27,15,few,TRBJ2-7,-,TGTGCCAGCAGCCGGGACGGGGCGAAGGACCACGAGCAGTACTTC,CASSRDGAKDHEQYF
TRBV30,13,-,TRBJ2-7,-,TGTGCCTGGAGTGTAAGGGGTAGGAACGAGCAGTACTTC,CAWSVRGRNEQYF
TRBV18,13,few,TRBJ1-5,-,TGTGCCAGCTCACCCGATCAAAATCAGCCCCAGCATTTT,CASSPDQNQPQHF
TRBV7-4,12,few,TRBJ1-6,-,TGTGCCAGCAGCTTAGGGGGCTCACCCCTCCACTTT,CASSLGGSPLHF
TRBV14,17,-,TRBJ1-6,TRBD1,TGTGCCAGCAGCCAGAGGTCCGGGACAGCCTATAATTCACCCCTCCACTTT,CASSQRSGTAYNSPLHF
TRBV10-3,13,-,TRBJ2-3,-,TGTGCCATCGGCCCGACCCGCACAGATACGCAGTATTTT,CAIGPTRTDTQYF
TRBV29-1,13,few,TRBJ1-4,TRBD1,TGCAGCGGTGCACAGGGGACTAATGAAAAACTGTTTTTT,CSGAQGTNEKLFF
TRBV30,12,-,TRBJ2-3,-,TGTGCCTGCAGCAGATACACAGATACGCAGTATTTT,CACSRYTDTQYF
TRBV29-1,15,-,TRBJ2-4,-,TGCAGCGTTACCAAGACAGCGACACGGCAGGGCATTCAGTACTTC,CSVTKTATRQGIQYF
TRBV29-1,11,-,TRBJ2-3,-,TGCAGCGTTGAAGACCGGGCCCAAGGGTATTTT,CSVEDRAQGYF
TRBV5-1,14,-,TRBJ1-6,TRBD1,TGCGCCAGCAGTATGGGACAGGGGAATTCACCCCTCCACTTT,CASSMGQGNSPLHF
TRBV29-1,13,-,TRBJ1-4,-,TGCAGCGTTACGGTAGTTGGCTCTGAAAAACTGTTTTTT,CSVTVVGSEKLFF
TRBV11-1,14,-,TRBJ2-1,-,TGTGCCAGCAGCTTGTCAGACAGGCTCAATGAGCAGTTCTTC,CASSLSDRLNEQFF
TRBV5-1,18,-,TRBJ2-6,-,TGCGCCAGCAGCTTTTACCAGGGCGACCCCTCTGGGGCCAACGTCCTGACTTTC,CASSFYQGDPSGANVLTF
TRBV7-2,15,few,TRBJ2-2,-,TGTGCCAGCAGCTTAGGCCTCACTAACACCGGGGAGCTGTTTTTT,CASSLGLTNTGELFF
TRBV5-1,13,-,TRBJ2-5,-,TGCGCCAGCAGGGACCGCTCGGGGGAGACCCAGTACTTC,CASRDRSGETQYF
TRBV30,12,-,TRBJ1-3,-,TGTGCCCTAGACGTCTCTGGAAACACCATATATTTT,CALDVSGNTIYF
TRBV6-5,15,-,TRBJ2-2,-,TGTGCCAGCAGTTCACAGCTCGCGAACACCGGGGAGCTGTTTTTT,CASSSQLANTGELFF
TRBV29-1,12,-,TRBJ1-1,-,TGCAGCGTCCCCCCCATGAACACTGAAGCTTTCTTT,CSVPPMNTEAFF
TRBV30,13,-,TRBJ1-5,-,TGTGCCTGGACCCACCGGGGGAATCAGCCCCAGCATTTT,CAWTHRGNQPQHF
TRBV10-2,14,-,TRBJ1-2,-,TGCGCCAGCAGCCCTTTGACAGACCTCTATGGCTACACCTTC,CASSPLTDLYGYTF
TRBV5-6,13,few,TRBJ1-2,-,TGTGCCAGCAGCTCGGGAGTTTTCTATGGCTACACCTTC,CASSSGVFYGYTF
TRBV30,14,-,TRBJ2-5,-,TGTGCCTGGACCTTTGGGGGGGCCATGGAGACCCAGTACTTC,CAWTFGGAMETQYF
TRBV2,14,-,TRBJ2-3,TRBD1,TGTGCCGGGCGGACAGGTGCTAGCACAGATACGCAGTATTTT,CAGRTGASTDTQYF
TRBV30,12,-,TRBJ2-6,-,TGTGCCTACAAGTCTGGGGCCAACGTCCTGACTTTC,CAYKSGANVLTF